What follows is one TCR beta chain and its context. This sample stems from a study of blood T cells in healthy people across ages. Germline CDR1 reads SGHTA; CDR2 reads FQGNSA. The CDR3 spans 16 residues. Trimming stripped 0 bases from V and 4 bases from J, with 12 bases between. A second PCR of roughly 6 to 12 cycles used a sample-barcoded 5' primer and a J-beta primer mix. Using its own MiXCR run on the 5' RACE reads, TCRdb lists one record per CDR3 protein. Of 800,000 to 950,000 distinct CDR3 sequences in the sample, under 40% were seen once. This TCR derives from a man aged 18 to 30 in good health. The sequenced sample was blood. This rearrangement joins TRBV7-2 to TRBJ2-2, with D uncertain. This chain's CDR3 is CASSLALGSGTGELFF. DNA for the CDR3: TGTGCCAGCAGCTTAGCATTAGGGTCGGGCACCGGGGAGCTGTTTTTT.